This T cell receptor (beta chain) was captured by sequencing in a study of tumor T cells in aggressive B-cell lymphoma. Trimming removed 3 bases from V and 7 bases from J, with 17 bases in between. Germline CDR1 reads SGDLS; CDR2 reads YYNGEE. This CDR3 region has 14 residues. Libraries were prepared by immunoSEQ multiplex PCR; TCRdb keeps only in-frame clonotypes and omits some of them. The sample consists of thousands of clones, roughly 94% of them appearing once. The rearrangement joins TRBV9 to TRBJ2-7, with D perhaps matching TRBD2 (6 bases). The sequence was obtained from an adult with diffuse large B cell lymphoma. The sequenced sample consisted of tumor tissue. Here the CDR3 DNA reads TGTGCCAGCAGCGCCGACCCTGCAGGGAGGGAGCAGTACTTC. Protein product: CASSADPAGREQYF.